This T cell receptor (beta chain) was sequenced during a study of T cells after yellow fever vaccination. TCRdb fed the 5' RACE reads into MiXCR, producing one record per CDR3 protein. The repertoire holds hundreds of thousands of distinct CDR3 sequences, with around 6.5% as singletons. A note on this clonotype: At one of its ends the junction is not consistent with the germline gene, which may arise from a read error.

Material: PBMCs, obtained 5 days after the yellow fever booster vaccination. The receptor was isolated from a man younger than 45 who received the YFV17D yellow fever vaccine.

This CDR3 reads CASSPFAPTYNKQFF. CDR3 nucleotide sequence: TGTGCCAGCAGCCCTTTTGCCCCCACCTACAATAAGCAGTTCTTC. V is TRBV7-2 and J is TRBJ2-1; D remains unclear. Germline V gene data show CDR1 as SGHTA and CDR2 as FQGNSA. This CDR3 is built from 15 residues.